This TCR beta chain was captured by sequencing in a study of STAT5B mutations in CD4+ large granular lymphocyte leukemia. The study's findings and limits: Top patient clones used TRBV06 genes more often: 8/27 versus 2/35 in controls. CD4-sorted patient repertoires seemed more clonal than healthy CD4+ repertoires.

The CDR3 is 15 residues long. Germline lookup yields CDR1 SNHLY and CDR2 FYNNEI. V gave up 4 bases and J gave up 3 bases, with 13 bases separating them. Regarding this clone: The antigen remains undetermined.

The survey-level immunoSEQ assay was used. Measured with immunoSEQ multiplex PCR; TCRdb has only the in-frame clones, and not every one. The sample includes fewer than 35,000 clones, roughly 72% of them seen just once. The specimen sequenced was CD4+ T cells from blood buffy coats. This TCR came from a human donor in good health. This chain links TRBV2 with TRBJ1-5, with D possibly matching TRBD1 (6 bases). This CDR3 is CASSVRTDLNQPQHF. CDR3 in DNA: TGTGCCAGCAGTGTACGGACAGACCTCAATCAGCCCCAGCATTTT. Full variable domain (rest looked up from reference TRBV2 and TRBJ1-5): EPEVTQTPSHQVTQMGQEVILRCVPISNHLYFYWYRQILGQKVEFLVSFYNNEISEKSEIFDDQFSVERPDGSNFTLKIRSTKLEDSAMYFCASSVRTDLNQPQHFGDGTRLSIL.